Following are 18 T cell receptor beta chains from one sample sequenced in a study of CD8 T cells in Susac syndrome. About 0.5 to 1 ug RNA was reverse transcribed with random hexamers. MiXCR, run by TCRdb on the immunoSEQ multiplex PCR reads, gives a single entry per CDR3 protein. This repertoire shows over 95,000 distinct CDR3 sequences, about 93% found once; its top ten account for roughly 0.15%. The sequenced sample was CD4+ T cells from PBMCs. These receptors all come from a human donor in good health.

The rearrangement uses TRBV6-2 or TRBV6-3 and TRBJ2-2, with D maybe TRBD1 (7 bases). Trimming pared 11 bases from V and 5 bases from J, leaving 21 bases between. CDR1 is MNHEY and CDR2 is SVGEGT in the germline V gene. This CDR3 contains 15 residues. This CDR3 is CAATDTQGGTGELFF. In DNA, the CDR3 is TGTGCCGCAACAGACACCCAGGGGGGAACCGGGGAGCTGTTTTTT.

This clonotype has only one observation. The V gene is TRBV19, the J gene TRBJ1-5; 9 bases map to TRBD1. Looked up from germline, CDR1 is LNHDA and CDR2 is SQIVND (reference sequence). The trim removed 7 bases at V and 6 bases at J, leaving 10 bases unmatched. CDR3 size: 15 residues. CDR3 in amino acids: CASIGGTGQSQPQHF. The CDR3 DNA is TGTGCCAGTATCGGCGGGACAGGGCAAAGTCAGCCCCAGCATTTT.

The rearrangement links TRBV6-2 or TRBV6-3 to TRBJ1-5; no definite D call. Trimming took off 2 bases at V and 5 bases at J, with 10 bases between the two ends. Germline assignment: CDR1 MNHEY and CDR2 SVGEGT. The CDR3 consists of 14 residues. The CDR3: CASSYAAGYQPQHF. The CDR3 region has the DNA TGTGCCAGCAGTTACGCGGCAGGTTATCAGCCCCAGCATTTT.

This chain connects TRBV5-1 to TRBJ2-7; no reliable D call. The CDR3 loop spans 13 amino acids. The germline CDR1 and CDR2 sequences are SGHRS and YFSETQ. With 0 bases removed from V and 1 base from J, the gap between germline ends came to 5 bases. In DNA, the CDR3 is TGCGCCAGCAGCTTGGATGTATCCTACGAGCAGTACTTC. It codes for CASSLDVSYEQYF.

This sequence joins TRBV6-2 or TRBV6-3 and TRBJ2-3; D uncertain. Germline CDR1 MNHEY, CDR2 SVGEGT. V lost 8 bases and J 6 bases, leaving 6 bases between the germline ends. The CDR3 runs to 10 residues. The CDR3 nucleotides read TGTGCCAGCGGAAGGGATACGCAGTATTTT. Protein sequence: CASGRDTQYF.

This clonotype occurred a few times. The V call is TRBV24-1, the J call TRBJ2-5; D unresolved. V dropped 4 bases and J dropped 5 bases, with 4 bases sitting between them. In germline, CDR1 is KGHDR, CDR2 SFDVKD. The CDR3 totals 11 residues. The DNA for the CDR3 is TGTGCCACCAGTGAAGGGGAGACCCAGTACTTC. Encoded protein: CATSEGETQYF.

The chain links TRBV5-4 to TRBJ2-7, with 16 bases fitting TRBD2. The CDR3 has 20 residues. Trimming took 6 bases from V and 4 from J; bases not matched to a gene: 19. CDR1 and CDR2 (germline): SGHNT, YYREEE (reference sequence). This CDR3 reads CASTVRGTSGRAVERYEQYF. CDR3 nucleotide sequence: TGTGCCAGCACGGTTCGCGGGACTAGCGGGAGGGCCGTCGAGAGATACGAGCAGTACTTC.

The chain uses TRBV7-2 and TRBJ2-2, with D tentatively TRBD2 (6 bases). The CDR3 has 13 residues. V dropped 1 base and J dropped 9 bases, with 9 bases sitting between them. Germline V gives CDR1 SGHTA, CDR2 FQGNSA. The CDR3 nucleotides read TGTGCCAGCAGCTTAGGGGGGAGGAGGGAGCTGTTTTTT. It is translated as CASSLGGRRELFF.

The chain carries TRBV6-5 and TRBJ1-2, with 7 bases matching TRBD1. V shed 6 bases and J 4 bases; nucleotides not matched to a gene: 5. Germline V gives CDR1 MNHEY, CDR2 SVGAGI. The CDR3 covers 13 residues. The CDR3, as DNA: TGTGCCAGCAGGCTGGGACAGAGCTATGGCTACACCTTC. Translated: CASRLGQSYGYTF.

The rearrangement joins TRBV4-2 to TRBJ2-1; perhaps TRBD2 as D (6 bases). This CDR3 contains 15 residues. Germline V gives CDR1 LGHNA, CDR2 YNFKEQ. With 1 base removed from V and 5 bases from J, the gap between germline ends came to 12 bases. CDR3 sequence: CASSQVRGGDNEQFF. The CDR3 nucleotides read TGTGCCAGCAGCCAAGTCCGGGGAGGAGACAATGAGCAGTTCTTC.

The chain links TRBV7-2 to TRBJ2-1; TRBD2 agrees at 7 bases. Germline CDR1 and CDR2: SGHTA and FQGNSA. The CDR3 covers 15 residues. J lost 3 bases, V lost 3 bases, and 5 bases had no gene match. CDR3 DNA: TGTGCCAGCAGCTTCCTTACTAGCGTCTACAATGAGCAGTTCTTC. It yields the protein CASSFLTSVYNEQFF.

There are a few counts of this clonotype. The chain combines TRBV7-2 with TRBJ1-1; D is ambiguous. CDR3 length equals 15 residues. Trimming removed 1 base from V and 5 bases from J, with 14 bases in between. The V gene's germline CDR1 is SGHTA and CDR2 FQGNSA. DNA for the CDR3: TGTGCCAGCAGCTTAGGTGCGGGTGGAGGGACTGAAGCTTTCTTT. Translated: CASSLGAGGGTEAFF.

J is TRBJ2-7 and V is TRBV7-2; D remains unclear. CDR3 length: 13 amino acids. Germline CDR1 reads SGHTA; CDR2 reads FQGNSA. Trimming left V 1 base short and J 3 bases short, with 7 bases between. Here the CDR3 DNA reads TGTGCCAGCAGCTTAGGGGCTAGCTACGAGCAGTACTTC. As protein: CASSLGASYEQYF.

V gene TRBV5-1 combines with J gene TRBJ1-1; D is ambiguous. This CDR3 spans 15 amino acids. CDR1 and CDR2 (germline): SGHRS, YFSETQ. With 4 bases removed from V and 5 bases from J, the gap between germline ends came to 18 bases. The CDR3 is CASSQTPELGTEAFF. In DNA, the CDR3 is TGCGCCAGCAGCCAGACCCCCGAACTTGGGACTGAAGCTTTCTTT.

The chain carries TRBV6-2 or TRBV6-3 and TRBJ1-5; D possibly corresponds to TRBD1 (6 bases). V gave up 6 bases and J gave up 7 bases, with 13 bases separating them. The CDR3 spans 13 residues. Germline CDR1 is MNHEY and CDR2 is SVGEGT. This CDR3 reads CASRGRGGQPQHF. CDR3 in DNA: TGTGCCAGCAGGGGCAGGGGTGGGCAGCCCCAGCATTTT.

This rearrangement joins TRBV5-1 to TRBJ2-2; either TRBD1 or TRBD2 may fit D (5 bases each). Germline CDR1 reads SGHRS; CDR2 reads YFSETQ. The CDR3 extends over 15 amino acids. The V and J ends lost 4 bases and 6 bases respectively, with 16 bases between them. The CDR3 sequence: CASSPGTPSAGELFF. The CDR3 coding sequence is TGCGCCAGCAGCCCCGGGACCCCGAGCGCCGGGGAGCTGTTTTTT.

This chain joins TRBV24-1 and TRBJ2-2, with TRBD1 as a possible D gene (6 bases). Trimming cost V 3 bases and J 6 bases, with 16 bases left between them. Per germline, CDR1 KGHDR and CDR2 SFDVKD. The CDR3 has 16 residues. The CDR3 reads CATSDTRAGAAGELFF. The CDR3 DNA reads TGTGCCACCAGTGATACGAGGGCAGGGGCGGCCGGGGAGCTGTTTTTT.

The rearrangement links TRBV5-6 to TRBJ2-1; 7 bases line up with TRBD2. The CDR3 is made up of 15 amino acids. With V trimmed by 1 base and J by 6 bases, 7 bases remained unmatched. CDR1 and CDR2 (germline): SGHDT, YYEEEE. This chain's CDR3 is CASSLSGVRGNEQFF. For the CDR3, the DNA is TGTGCCAGCAGCTTGAGCGGGGTGAGGGGCAATGAGCAGTTCTTC.